This TCR beta chain was obtained from a study of T cell repertoires in cytomegalovirus infection. The table lists this clonotype with many counts. Antigen unknown. One entry per CDR3 protein, called by TCRdb with MiXCR from the reads. The data contain 650,000 to 900,000 distinct CDR3 sequences, almost 30% of them singletons. Trimming took 4 bases from V and 6 from J, leaving 6 bases between them. The CDR3 extends over 12 amino acids. Germline loops: CDR1 SEHNR, CDR2 FQNEAQ (reference sequence). Sequenced material: cultured CD8+ T cells from PBMCs, taken from culture after CMV antigen stimulation. This rearrangement joins TRBV7-9 to TRBJ2-2; D gene unclear. This TCR derives from a human donor in good health (CMV status not recorded). Some clones in this sample may be carry-over from other donors' samples. CDR3 loop: CASSYNPGELFF. The CDR3, as DNA: TGTGCCAGCAGCTACAATCCCGGGGAGCTGTTTTTT.